This T cell receptor (beta chain) was captured by sequencing in a study of cytomegalovirus exposure and HLA in healthy donors. Study-wide points: Using the classifier, cytomegalovirus status was reportedly diagnosed with high specificity and sensitivity. A cluster of highly shared sequence variants was likely a sequencing artifact. In an earlier analysis, most TCR beta V segments were productive about 87% or about 30% of the time. There were some V segments, including TRBV6-2 and TRBV6-3, excluded as indistinguishable.

This PCR relied on a set of 60 Vbeta primers and 13 Jbeta primers. Only in-frame clones appear in the TCRdb table, and some are missing; sequencing was by immunoSEQ multiplex PCR. This sample has about 120,000 clones, with 60% to 75% found just once. Germline CDR1 MNHEY, CDR2 SVGAGI. The CDR3 loop spans 15 amino acids. Trimming took 6 bases from V and 5 from J, leaving 20 bases between them. A remark on this clone: Its target is unknown.

This receptor was obtained from a woman in her forties in good health and CMV-seropositive. The specimen sequenced was PBMCs. The V gene is TRBV6-5, the J gene TRBJ2-7; possibly TRBD1 for D (6 bases). The CDR3 DNA sequence: TGTGCCAGCAGACCCACAGGGTTCATTATCCACGAGCAGTACTTC. It is translated as CASRPTGFIIHEQYF.